Sequencing of this TCR beta chain was carried out in a study of T cell repertoires in cytomegalovirus infection. Study in general: A matching HLA type, together with CMV infection, was signaled by public TCR beta signatures. The study's findings and limits: Frequencies of public TCR beta families were cumulated, and this identified carriers of CMV plus the relevant HLA.

As regards this clonotype: Its antigen is still unknown.

Germline lookup yields CDR1 MGHDK and CDR2 SYGVNS. The V end was cut by 0 bases, the J end by 6 bases, with 11 bases between. This CDR3 contains 15 residues. TCRdb independently ran MiXCR on the reads; one entry per CDR3 protein. Counted here are under 800,000 distinct CDR3 sequences, about 24% occurring once; the ten biggest clones make up 8%. Sequenced: CD8+ T cells from PBMCs. The receptor was derived from a human donor in good health (CMV status not recorded). Some clones in this sample may be carry-over from other donors' samples. The chain recombines TRBV25-1 with TRBJ1-4; D is unclear. CDR3 in amino acids: CASSEYRGFDEKLFF. The CDR3 nucleotides are TGTGCCAGCAGTGAATACCGTGGTTTTGATGAAAAACTGTTTTTT.